These T cell receptor beta chains were read from a single sample in a study of cytomegalovirus exposure and HLA in healthy donors. Libraries were prepared by immunoSEQ multiplex PCR; TCRdb keeps only in-frame clonotypes and omits some of them. This table holds about 120,000 clones, roughly 80% found once. The sequenced sample was PBMCs. The receptor source for this set is a man in his fifties or sixties in good health and CMV-seronegative. Both conserved end residues are part of each CDR3. D genes are given only for firm matches. Clone size is stated in some rows and not others, as once, few, many or a class when expanded.

clone_size | j_call | cdr3_length | d_call | v_call | cdr3_aa | cdr3_nt
. | TRBJ2-2 | 16 | TRBD2 | TRBV9 | CASSDGTSGVGGELFF | TGTGCCAGCAGCGACGGGACTAGCGGGGTCGGTGGGGAGCTGTTTTTT
few | TRBJ2-1 | 15 | TRBD2 | TRBV10-3 | CAIMTGTSGENEQFF | TGTGCCATCATGACCGGGACTAGCGGGGAAAATGAGCAGTTCTTC
few | TRBJ2-7 | 13 | TRBD1 | TRBV2 | CASSRDRSYEQYF | TGTGCCAGCAGCCGGGACAGGTCCTACGAGCAGTACTTC
. | TRBJ2-5 | 15 | . | TRBV7-8 | CASSLVPSSQETQYF | TGTGCCAGCAGCTTAGTTCCTAGCAGCCAAGAGACCCAGTACTTC
. | TRBJ2-7 | 14 | . | TRBV25-1 | CASSDYSPVSEQYF | TGTGCCAGCAGTGATTATTCCCCGGTCTCCGAGCAGTACTTC
. | TRBJ2-7 | 14 | TRBD2 | TRBV19 | CASSGAGGYYEQYF | TGTGCCAGTAGTGGCGCGGGGGGGTACTACGAGCAGTACTTC
. | TRBJ2-1 | 18 | TRBD2 | TRBV19 | CASSIQRGMSGPYNEQFF | TGTGCCAGTAGTATACAGCGGGGGATGAGCGGACCCTACAATGAGCAGTTCTTC
. | TRBJ2-3 | 16 | . | TRBV7-6 | CASSPGVFDSPDTQYF | TGTGCCAGCAGCCCGGGAGTATTTGACTCTCCAGATACGCAGTATTTT
. | TRBJ1-4 | 13 | TRBD1 | TRBV30 | CAWSTDRGEKLFF | TGTGCCTGGAGTACGGACAGGGGTGAAAAACTGTTTTTT
. | TRBJ2-5 | 12 | . | TRBV29-1 | CSVRTAQEAQYF | TGCAGCGTTAGGACAGCTCAAGAGGCCCAGTACTTC
. | TRBJ2-7 | 14 | . | TRBV29-1 | CSVGRPSEGSEQYF | TGCAGCGTCGGACGGCCTAGCGAGGGTAGCGAGCAGTACTTC
. | TRBJ2-2 | 13 | TRBD2 | TRBV6-1 | CASTLGGVGELFF | TGTGCCAGCACCCTGGGGGGGGTCGGGGAGCTGTTTTTT
. | TRBJ1-5 | 12 | . | TRBV27 | CASSFGNQPQHF | TGTGCCAGCAGTTTCGGCAATCAGCCCCAGCATTTT
. | TRBJ1-1 | 14 | . | TRBV7-2 | CASSLNIPGTEAFF | TGTGCCAGCAGCTTAAATATTCCGGGCACTGAAGCTTTCTTT
. | TRBJ2-5 | 13 | TRBD2 | TRBV2 | CASMREGIETQYF | TGTGCCAGCATGAGGGAGGGGATAGAGACCCAGTACTTC
. | TRBJ1-2 | 14 | . | TRBV27 | CASTRTPGDYGYTF | TGTGCCAGCACCCGGACTCCTGGGGACTATGGCTACACCTTC
. | TRBJ1-5 | 15 | TRBD1 | TRBV18 | CASSLSGQEGEPQHF | TGTGCCAGCTCACTCTCTGGACAGGAAGGGGAGCCCCAGCATTTT
. | TRBJ2-3 | 13 | . | TRBV5-1 | CASSAQEAREQYF | TGCGCCAGCAGCGCCCAGGAGGCTAGGGAGCAGTATTTT
. | TRBJ2-2 | 14 | TRBD2 | TRBV11-2 | CASSLGLARGELFF | TGTGCCAGCAGCTTAGGACTAGCGAGGGGGGAGCTGTTTTTT
. | TRBJ2-3 | 15 | . | TRBV19 | CASRAGVGPTDTQYF | TGTGCCAGTAGAGCCGGGGTAGGGCCCACAGATACGCAGTATTTT
. | TRBJ2-7 | 14 | . | TRBV2 | CASSSQGNVYEQYF | TGTGCCAGCAGTTCCCAGGGAAACGTCTACGAGCAGTACTTC
. | TRBJ2-3 | 16 | . | TRBV27 | CASSFRHGTSTDTQYF | TGTGCCAGCAGTTTCCGCCACGGGACTAGCACAGATACGCAGTATTTT
. | TRBJ1-4 | 15 | . | TRBV28 | CASSLSTATNEKLFF | TGTGCCAGCAGTTTATCAACAGCAACTAATGAAAAACTGTTTTTT
few | TRBJ1-3 | 15 | . | TRBV4-1 | CASSQERGARNTIYF | TGCGCCAGCAGCCAAGAGCGGGGGGCCAGAAACACCATATATTTT
. | TRBJ2-3 | 15 | TRBD2 | TRBV9 | CASTRAGIYTDTQYF | TGTGCCAGCACTCGAGCGGGGATCTACACAGATACGCAGTATTTT
. | TRBJ2-3 | 14 | . | TRBV11-2 | CASSLPDRTDTQYF | TGTGCCAGCAGCCTTCCGGACAGAACAGATACGCAGTATTTT
. | TRBJ1-4 | 18 | . | TRBV4-3 | CASSLITGGRSTNEKLFF | TGCGCCAGCAGCCTCATAACGGGGGGACGCTCAACTAATGAAAAACTGTTTTTT
. | TRBJ2-7 | 15 | TRBD2 | TRBV30 | CAWSLFAGGPYEQYF | TGTGCCTGGAGCTTGTTTGCGGGGGGGCCGTACGAGCAGTACTTC
. | TRBJ2-1 | 16 | TRBD2 | TRBV30 | CACPGTSGVSYNEQFF | TGTGCCTGTCCCGGGACTAGCGGGGTATCCTACAATGAGCAGTTCTTC
. | TRBJ2-5 | 13 | TRBD2 | TRBV28 | CATVAGGRETQYF | TGTGCCACCGTAGCGGGGGGGCGGGAGACCCAGTACTTC
. | TRBJ2-4 | 15 | . | TRBV7-9 | CASSPRGAGLDIQYF | TGTGCCAGCAGCCCACGGGGGGCCGGGCTGGACATTCAGTACTTC
. | TRBJ2-1 | 15 | TRBD2 | TRBV7-9 | CASSVTGGLANEQFF | TGTGCCAGCAGCGTAACGGGGGGGCTTGCCAATGAGCAGTTCTTC
. | TRBJ1-3 | 13 | . | TRBV5-5 | CASSLTGGNTIYF | TGTGCCAGCAGCTTGACAGGCGGAAACACCATATATTTT
. | TRBJ2-6 | 18 | TRBD1 | TRBV5-4 | CASSLGQGATVGANVLTF | TGTGCCAGCAGCTTGGGACAGGGGGCAACAGTGGGGGCCAACGTCCTGACTTTC
. | TRBJ1-5 | 13 | TRBD1 | TRBV27 | CASSGTVYQPQHF | TGTGCCAGCAGCGGGACAGTTTATCAGCCCCAGCATTTT
. | TRBJ2-1 | 15 | TRBD1 | TRBV6-1 | CASSMRQGVYNEQFF | TGTGCCAGCAGTATGAGGCAGGGGGTTTACAATGAGCAGTTCTTC
. | TRBJ1-5 | 15 | TRBD1 | TRBV4-3 | CASSQTWTGDQPQHF | TGCGCCAGCAGCCAGACATGGACAGGGGATCAGCCCCAGCATTTT
once | TRBJ1-5 | 17 | TRBD1 | TRBV4-1 | CASSQGAGGLNNQPQHF | TGCGCCAGCAGCCAAGGGGCAGGGGGACTCAATAATCAGCCCCAGCATTTT
. | TRBJ2-7 | 13 | . | TRBV7-8 | CASSPRESYEQYF | TGTGCCAGCAGCCCGAGGGAATCCTACGAGCAGTACTTC
. | TRBJ2-5 | 18 | TRBD2 | TRBV5-4 | CASSSLQGAGGRQETQYF | TGTGCCAGCAGTTCGCTTCAAGGAGCGGGGGGGCGGCAAGAGACCCAGTACTTC
. | TRBJ2-3 | 18 | TRBD2 | TRBV5-1 | CASSSDAGLAGFTDTQYF | TGCGCCAGCAGCTCAGACGCCGGACTAGCGGGGTTCACAGATACGCAGTATTTT
. | TRBJ2-1 | 15 | . | TRBV9 | CASSVAGRDNDEQFF | TGTGCCAGCAGCGTAGCTGGGCGGGATAACGATGAGCAGTTCTTC
. | TRBJ2-3 | 15 | . | TRBV5-4 | CASSLGTPSTDTQYF | TGTGCCAGCAGCTTGGGGACACCCAGCACAGATACGCAGTATTTT
. | TRBJ1-2 | 13 | . | TRBV25-1 | CASIPRGGNGYTF | TGTGCCAGCATTCCAAGGGGAGGGAATGGCTACACCTTC
. | TRBJ2-1 | 19 | . | TRBV4-1 | CASSQDRAGTPRRLNEQFF | TGCGCCAGCAGCCAAGACAGGGCGGGGACCCCCAGAAGACTCAATGAGCAGTTCTTC
. | TRBJ2-5 | 14 | TRBD2 | TRBV6-5 | CASKLAGGQETQYF | TGTGCCAGCAAACTAGCGGGGGGACAAGAGACCCAGTACTTC
few | TRBJ1-3 | 15 | . | TRBV2 | CASSVGGAGGNTIYF | TGTGCCAGCAGTGTTGGGGGAGCGGGCGGAAACACCATATATTTT
. | TRBJ2-7 | 15 | TRBD2 | TRBV7-7 | CASSLGREFSYEQYF | TGTGCCAGCAGCTTAGGGCGGGAGTTCTCCTACGAGCAGTACTTC
. | TRBJ2-1 | 14 | . | TRBV10-3 | CAIRPGLVLNEQFF | TGTGCCATCAGGCCTGGACTGGTCCTCAATGAGCAGTTCTTC
. | TRBJ2-3 | 15 | TRBD2 | TRBV9 | CASSVGLPGPDTQYF | TGTGCCAGCAGCGTGGGACTACCCGGCCCAGATACGCAGTATTTT
. | TRBJ2-3 | 15 | TRBD2 | TRBV7-3 | CASSLLAGGADTQYF | TGTGCCAGCAGCTTACTAGCGGGGGGCGCAGATACGCAGTATTTT
few | TRBJ2-5 | 14 | . | TRBV28 | CASSSPAAVETQYF | TGTGCCAGCAGTTCCCCCGCCGCGGTAGAGACCCAGTACTTC
. | TRBJ1-6 | 15 | TRBD1 | TRBV30 | CALATGTGYGSPLHF | TGTGCCTTAGCTACCGGGACAGGGTACGGTTCACCCCTCCACTTT
. | TRBJ1-1 | 11 | . | TRBV20-1 | CSARDLWRAFF | TGCAGTGCTAGAGATCTCTGGAGAGCTTTCTTT